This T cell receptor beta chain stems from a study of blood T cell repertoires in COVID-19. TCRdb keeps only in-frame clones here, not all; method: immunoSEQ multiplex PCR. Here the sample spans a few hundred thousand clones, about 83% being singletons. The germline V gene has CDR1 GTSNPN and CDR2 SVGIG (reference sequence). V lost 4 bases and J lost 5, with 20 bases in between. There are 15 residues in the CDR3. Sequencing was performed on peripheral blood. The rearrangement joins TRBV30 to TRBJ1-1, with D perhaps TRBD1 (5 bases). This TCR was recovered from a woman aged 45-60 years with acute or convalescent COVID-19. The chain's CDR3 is CAWTLRQGVKTEAFF. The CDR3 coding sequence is TGTGCCTGGACCCTAAGGCAGGGCGTAAAAACTGAAGCTTTCTTT.